Listed below are T cell receptor beta chains from one sample, sequenced in a study of T cell responses to AZD1222 COVID-19 vaccine. The table came from immunoSEQ multiplex PCR; TCRdb's copy has only in-frame clones and leaves some out. The profile covers 150,000 to 200,000 clones, with just over 90% appearing a single time and under 1.5% taken by the ten largest. Here the sequenced sample was peripheral blood, taken 28 days after the second AZD1222 dose. The receptors were sampled from an adult who received the AZD1222 COVID-19 vaccine. The CDR3 runs from the conserved cysteine through the conserved F or W. D genes are given only for firm matches.

d_call v_call cdr3_aa
TRBD2 TRBV28 CASSPSAGAYPYEQYF
- TRBV11-2 CASSLTRTGRETQYF
- TRBV27 CASSVAGGLDQPQHF
TRBD2 TRBV2 CASTGTSGRNTGELFF
- TRBV27 CASSLYRTANTEAFF
TRBD1 TRBV29-1 CSVGGTANSPLHF
TRBD2 TRBV28 CASSLGLAGVMNYEQYF
- TRBV18 CASSPENRVETQYF
TRBD2 TRBV7-2 CASRTSAYNEQFF
TRBD1 TRBV10-1 CASTESGTGRAFF
- TRBV7-3 CASSLGRSGTYNEQFF
- TRBV13 CASSLVLVETQYF
TRBD2 TRBV19 CASRASGGFGTDTQYF
- TRBV10-1 CASRGPGQKAQYF
- TRBV7-6 CASSRNREGSYEQYF